What follows is one T cell receptor (beta chain) and its context. Its antigen is unknown. The data stem from a study of cytomegalovirus exposure and HLA in healthy donors. Overall study results and limits: It emerged from a later analysis that several of the most significant clusters appeared to be linked to common viral pathogens. Sequencing depth roughly uniform across donors was assumed in presence/absence analyses.

CDR1 LNHDA and CDR2 SQIVND come from the germline V gene (reference sequence). The CDR3 consists of 12 residues. The V and J ends lost 7 bases and 10 bases respectively, with 16 bases between them. Researchers ran the PCR with 60 Vbeta and 13 Jbeta primers. Method: immunoSEQ multiplex PCR; TCRdb's copy keeps in-frame clones and lacks some. The sample yields some 110,000 clones, around 73% seen once. The specimen sequenced was PBMCs. The source is a woman aged 40 to 55 in good health and CMV-seronegative. The chain carries TRBV19 and TRBJ1-1, with D possibly matching TRBD1 (5 bases). The CDR3 region is CASTSGGRGAFF. Here the CDR3 DNA reads TGTGCCAGTACCTCGGGGGGAAGGGGAGCTTTCTTT.